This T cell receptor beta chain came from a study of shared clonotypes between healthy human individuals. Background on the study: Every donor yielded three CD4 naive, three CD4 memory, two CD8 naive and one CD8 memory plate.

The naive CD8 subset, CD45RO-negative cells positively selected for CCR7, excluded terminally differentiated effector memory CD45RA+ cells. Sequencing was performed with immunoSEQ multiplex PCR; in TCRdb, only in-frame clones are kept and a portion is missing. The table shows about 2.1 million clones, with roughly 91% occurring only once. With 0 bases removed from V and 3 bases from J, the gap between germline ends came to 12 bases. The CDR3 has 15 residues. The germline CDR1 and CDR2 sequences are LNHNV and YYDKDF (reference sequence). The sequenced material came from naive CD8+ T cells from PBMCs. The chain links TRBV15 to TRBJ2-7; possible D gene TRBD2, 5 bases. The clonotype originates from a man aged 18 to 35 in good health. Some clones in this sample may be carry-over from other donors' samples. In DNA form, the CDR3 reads TGTGCCACCAGCAGAGAACAATACCGGGACTACGAGCAGTACTTC. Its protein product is CATSREQYRDYEQYF.